This record looks at one T cell receptor beta chain sequence and its context. The data belong to a study of blood T cell repertoires in COVID-19. The CDR3 runs 13 residues. V was shortened by 0 bases and J by 14 bases, with 15 bases between the two germline ends. Germline CDR1 is LGHDT and CDR2 is YNNKEL (reference sequence). TCRdb's copy holds only in-frame clones and misses some; the assay was immunoSEQ multiplex PCR. The sample includes hundreds of thousands of clones, around 91% of them seen just once. Sequencing was carried out using PBMCs or T cells enriched from blood (not recorded which). The receptor was derived from a woman aged 18-29 years with acute COVID-19. V is TRBV3-1 (or the pseudogene TRBV3-2) and J is TRBJ2-3, with D possibly TRBD2 on 5 matching bases. The CDR3 loop is CASSQDFAGPVYF. The CDR3 region has the DNA TGTGCCAGCAGCCAAGACTTTGCGGGCCCGGTGTATTTT.